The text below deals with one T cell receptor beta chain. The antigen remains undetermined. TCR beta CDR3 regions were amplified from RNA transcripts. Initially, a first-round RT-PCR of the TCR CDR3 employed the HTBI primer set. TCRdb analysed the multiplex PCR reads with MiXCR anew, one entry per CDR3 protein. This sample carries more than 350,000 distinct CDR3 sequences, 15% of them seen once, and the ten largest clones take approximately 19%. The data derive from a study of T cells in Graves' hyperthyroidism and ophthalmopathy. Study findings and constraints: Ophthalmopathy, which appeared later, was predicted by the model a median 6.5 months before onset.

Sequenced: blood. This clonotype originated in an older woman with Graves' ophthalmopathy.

DNA of the CDR3: TGTGCCAGCAGTTCCAGACTAGCGGGGTCCCAGACCCAGTACTTC. It translates to CASSSRLAGSQTQYF. The chain couples TRBV27 to TRBJ2-5; 11 nucleotides agree with TRBD2. Germline CDR1 is MNHEY and CDR2 is SMNVEV (reference sequence). This CDR3 has 15 amino acids. Trimming took 4 bases from V and 6 from J; bases not matched to a gene: 7.